This T cell receptor (beta chain) was identified in a study of identical twins. There are 16 residues in the CDR3. Trimming removed 7 bases from V and 2 bases from J; junction bases left unmatched: 5. TCRdb reprocessed the 5' RACE reads via MiXCR and lists one record per CDR3 protein. The table lists approximately 230,000 distinct CDR3 sequences, around an eighth of them singletons. Sequences were obtained from memory (CD45RO+) T cells sorted from blood. This rearrangement joins TRBV12-3 or TRBV12-4 to TRBJ2-2; the match to TRBD2 covers 12 bases. The source of this sequence is a young woman in good health. The CDR3 sequence is CASILTSGGNTGELFF. CDR3 DNA: TGTGCCAGCATCCTGACTAGCGGGGGAAACACCGGGGAGCTGTTTTTT.